This T cell receptor beta chain was found in a study of CD8+ T cells in alopecia areata. Study overall: Severity was scored as percentage of affected scalp area in treated patients. General study results and limits: Within the top 100, expanded CD8+ clones significantly decreased with tofacitinib, as did scalp clonality. Numerous expanded lesional clones remained in scalp and blood during tofacitinib.

Treatment meaning: oral pan-JAK inhibitor, 5-10 mg twice daily. To note about this clone: As yet, its antigen is unknown.

As the sequencing template, cDNA was produced by extracting RNA and reverse transcribing it. Clones were read by immunoSEQ multiplex PCR, and TCRdb kept only the in-frame ones, dropping some. The data show about 200,000 clones, 55% to 75% seen once. Germline loops: CDR1 MGHRA, CDR2 YSYEKL. The J segment lost 5 bases and the V segment lost 1 base, leaving 5 bases of the junction unmatched. This CDR3 region has 14 residues. The TCR was taken from a human donor with alopecia areata. The sequencing here drew on CD4+ T cells sorted from blood, taken at week 24, from a patient treated with tofacitinib. The gene calls are TRBV4-1 and TRBJ2-7; TRBD1 agrees at 7 bases. CDR3 DNA sequence: TGCGCCAGCAGCCAAGTCGGGACAGCAGACGAGCAGTACTTC. Protein product: CASSQVGTADEQYF.